The 2 T cell receptor beta chains in this list originate from one sample, sequenced in a study of blood T cell repertoires in COVID-19. The assay was immunoSEQ multiplex PCR, and TCRdb's table has in-frame clones only and misses some. The table shows about 150,000 clones, with around 90% occurring only once. Sample: peripheral blood. The receptors here all came from a human donor with COVID-19, enrolled during active disease. The donor label of this sample is uncertain.

The chain employs TRBV21-1 and TRBJ1-2. TRBV21-1 is flagged as a pseudogene. The CDR3 has 13 residues. The CDR3 DNA sequence: TGTGCCATTCCGGCGGGGGATCCTAGCGGCTACACCTTC. This sequence encodes CAIPAGDPSGYTF.

This chain links TRBV7-9 with TRBJ1-2; a weak D match, TRBD1 (5 bases). The germline V gene encodes CDR1 SEHNR and CDR2 FQNEAQ (reference sequence). The CDR3 covers 14 residues. The V gene lost 2 bases and the J gene lost 5 bases, with 12 bases spanning the gap. The CDR3 DNA reads as TGTGCCAGCAGCTTAAACGGCAGGGATTATGGCTACACCTTC. It is translated as CASSLNGRDYGYTF.